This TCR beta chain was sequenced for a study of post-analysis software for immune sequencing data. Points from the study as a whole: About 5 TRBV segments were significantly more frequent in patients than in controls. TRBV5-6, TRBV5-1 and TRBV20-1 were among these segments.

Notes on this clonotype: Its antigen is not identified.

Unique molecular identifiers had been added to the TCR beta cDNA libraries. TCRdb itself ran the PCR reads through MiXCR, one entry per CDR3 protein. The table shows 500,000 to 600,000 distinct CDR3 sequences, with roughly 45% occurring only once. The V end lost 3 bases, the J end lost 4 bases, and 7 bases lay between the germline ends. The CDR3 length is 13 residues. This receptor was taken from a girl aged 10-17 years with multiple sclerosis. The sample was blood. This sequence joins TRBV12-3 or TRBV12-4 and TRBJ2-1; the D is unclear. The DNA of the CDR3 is TGTGCCAGCAGTTTCTTCAGTTACAATGAGCAGTTCTTC. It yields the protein CASSFFSYNEQFF.